These T cell receptor beta chains were read from a single sample in a study of vaccination and CD4 T cells after COVID-19. TCRdb used MiXCR to reprocess the PCR reads, holding one entry per CDR3 protein. The sample carries about 9,900 distinct CDR3 sequences, roughly half recorded once. Their recognized antigens are unknown. The sequenced material came from CD4+ T cells from blood, cultured in vitro. Receptors originate from a human donor who had recovered from COVID-19. The CDR3 runs from the conserved cysteine through the conserved F or W. The D gene is left open where the match is weak. For some rows the clone size is stated as once, few or many, or as a class when expanded; others skip it.

V gene: TRBV7-9
J gene: TRBJ1-3
clone size: NA
D gene: NA
CDR3 protein: CASSLGAGNTIYF
CDR3 DNA: TGTGCCAGCAGCCTGGGGGCTGGAAACACCATATATTTT

V gene: TRBV20-1
J gene: TRBJ1-5
clone size: few
D gene: NA
CDR3 protein: CSAREGGLKGQPQHF
CDR3 DNA: TGCAGTGCTAGAGAAGGGGGACTCAAAGGACAGCCCCAGCATTTT

V gene: TRBV20-1
J gene: TRBJ1-5
clone size: NA
D gene: NA
CDR3 protein: CSANGLNQPQHF
CDR3 DNA: TGCAGTGCTAACGGGTTGAATCAGCCCCAGCATTTT

V gene: TRBV5-1
J gene: TRBJ2-5
clone size: few
D gene: TRBD2
CDR3 protein: CASSLGASGGKETQYF
CDR3 DNA: TGCGCCAGCAGCTTGGGTGCTAGCGGGGGGAAAGAGACCCAGTACTTC

V gene: TRBV20-1
J gene: TRBJ1-5
clone size: NA
D gene: NA
CDR3 protein: CSASQPGPLNQPQHF
CDR3 DNA: TGCAGTGCTAGCCAGCCGGGACCGCTGAATCAGCCCCAGCATTTT

V gene: TRBV12-3/TRBV12-4
J gene: TRBJ2-5
clone size: NA
D gene: NA
CDR3 protein: CASSFGLKETQYF
CDR3 DNA: TGTGCCAGCAGTTTTGGGCTAAAAGAGACCCAGTACTTC

V gene: TRBV6-1
J gene: TRBJ2-3
clone size: NA
D gene: TRBD1
CDR3 protein: CASSGVTMDRGLTDTQYF
CDR3 DNA: TGTGCCAGCAGTGGCGTCACAATGGACAGGGGTCTCACAGATACGCAGTATTTT

V gene: TRBV19
J gene: TRBJ1-2
clone size: NA
D gene: TRBD1
CDR3 protein: CASSIGGGLPYGYTF
CDR3 DNA: TGTGCCAGTAGTATAGGAGGGGGCCTACCCTATGGCTACACCTTC

V gene: TRBV6-1
J gene: TRBJ1-2
clone size: NA
D gene: NA
CDR3 protein: CASRFEGYTF
CDR3 DNA: TGTGCCAGCAGGTTCGAGGGCTACACCTTC

V gene: TRBV7-8
J gene: TRBJ2-5
clone size: few
D gene: NA
CDR3 protein: CASSLAPRRGPQETQYF
CDR3 DNA: TGTGCCAGCAGCTTAGCCCCGAGGCGGGGGCCCCAAGAGACCCAGTACTTC

V gene: TRBV7-9
J gene: TRBJ2-7
clone size: NA
D gene: TRBD1
CDR3 protein: CAGGQGEGEQYF
CDR3 DNA: TGTGCCGGGGGACAGGGCGAGGGAGAGCAGTACTTC

V gene: TRBV12-5
J gene: TRBJ1-1
clone size: NA
D gene: TRBD1
CDR3 protein: CASGYRGGTEAFF
CDR3 DNA: TGTGCTAGTGGTTACAGGGGGGGCACTGAAGCTTTCTTT

V gene: TRBV18
J gene: TRBJ2-2
clone size: few
D gene: NA
CDR3 protein: CASSPKHGGELFF
CDR3 DNA: TGTGCCAGCTCACCTAAACATGGCGGGGAGCTGTTTTTT

V gene: TRBV5-5
J gene: TRBJ2-7
clone size: NA
D gene: TRBD1
CDR3 protein: CASSTSGQISEQYF
CDR3 DNA: TGTGCCAGCAGCACTTCGGGACAGATTTCCGAGCAGTACTTC

V gene: TRBV10-1
J gene: TRBJ1-5
clone size: NA
D gene: NA
CDR3 protein: CASSDRYSNQPQHF
CDR3 DNA: TGCGCCAGCAGCGACAGGTATAGCAATCAGCCCCAGCATTTT

V gene: TRBV10-3
J gene: TRBJ2-7
clone size: NA
D gene: NA
CDR3 protein: CASKPIQGGEQYF
CDR3 DNA: TGTGCCAGCAAACCAATACAGGGCGGCGAGCAGTACTTC

V gene: TRBV21-1
J gene: TRBJ1-2
clone size: NA
D gene: NA
CDR3 protein: CASSKATGGIYGYTF
CDR3 DNA: TGTGCCAGCAGCAAAGCGACAGGGGGCATCTATGGCTACACCTTC

V gene: TRBV6-1
J gene: TRBJ2-3
clone size: NA
D gene: NA
CDR3 protein: CASNGASFPSTQYF
CDR3 DNA: TGTGCCAGCAACGGGGCATCCTTCCCGTCTACGCAGTATTTT

V gene: TRBV6-1
J gene: TRBJ1-2
clone size: NA
D gene: TRBD1
CDR3 protein: CASRVTGGEYYGYTF
CDR3 DNA: TGTGCCAGCAGGGTAACAGGGGGCGAATACTATGGCTACACCTTC

V gene: TRBV6-1
J gene: TRBJ1-3
clone size: NA
D gene: TRBD1
CDR3 protein: CASRRGQGAGRPFF
CDR3 DNA: TGTGCCAGCAGACGGGGACAGGGGGCTGGGCGCCCCTTTTTT

V gene: TRBV6-2/TRBV6-3
J gene: TRBJ2-7
clone size: few
D gene: NA
CDR3 protein: CASRTGTHTYEQYF
CDR3 DNA: TGTGCCAGCAGAACCGGGACACACACCTACGAGCAGTACTTC

V gene: TRBV20-1
J gene: TRBJ2-7
clone size: once
D gene: TRBD1
CDR3 protein: CSASRTGGNEQYF
CDR3 DNA: TGCAGTGCTAGCAGGACAGGGGGGAACGAGCAGTACTTC

V gene: TRBV20-1
J gene: TRBJ2-5
clone size: NA
D gene: TRBD2
CDR3 protein: CSATSGRGTQYF
CDR3 DNA: TGCAGTGCTACTAGCGGGAGGGGGACCCAGTACTTC

V gene: TRBV10-3
J gene: TRBJ2-1
clone size: NA
D gene: NA
CDR3 protein: CAIRPADILKNEQFF
CDR3 DNA: TGTGCCATCAGACCTGCGGACATCCTTAAGAATGAGCAGTTCTTC

V gene: TRBV4-3
J gene: TRBJ1-3
clone size: few
D gene: NA
CDR3 protein: CASSQDLPSSSGNTIYF
CDR3 DNA: TGCGCCAGCAGCCAAGATCTACCCTCGAGCTCTGGAAACACCATATATTTT

V gene: TRBV15
J gene: TRBJ2-2
clone size: few
D gene: TRBD2
CDR3 protein: CATSRNQVAGSNTGELFF
CDR3 DNA: TGTGCCACCAGCAGAAATCAGGTAGCGGGGTCGAACACCGGGGAGCTGTTTTTT

V gene: TRBV7-2
J gene: TRBJ1-6
clone size: few
D gene: NA
CDR3 protein: CASSSPPGGLTLHF
CDR3 DNA: TGTGCCAGCAGCTCACCCCCTGGTGGCCTCACCCTCCACTTT

V gene: TRBV12-3/TRBV12-4
J gene: TRBJ1-1
clone size: NA
D gene: NA
CDR3 protein: CASRLLYTEAFF
CDR3 DNA: TGTGCCAGCAGGCTTTTATACACTGAAGCTTTCTTT

V gene: TRBV10-2
J gene: TRBJ2-4
clone size: few
D gene: NA
CDR3 protein: CASSEQGGAKNIQYF
CDR3 DNA: TGCGCCAGCAGTGAGCAGGGGGGAGCCAAAAACATTCAGTACTTC

V gene: TRBV6-1
J gene: TRBJ1-4
clone size: NA
D gene: NA
CDR3 protein: CASSALRRVNEKLFF
CDR3 DNA: TGTGCCAGCAGCGCCCTGCGGAGGGTCAATGAAAAACTGTTTTTT

V gene: TRBV7-2
J gene: TRBJ1-1
clone size: few
D gene: NA
CDR3 protein: CATRDRGNLNTEAFF
CDR3 DNA: TGTGCCACACGGGACCGGGGCAATTTGAACACTGAAGCTTTCTTT

V gene: TRBV6-1
J gene: TRBJ1-5
clone size: few
D gene: NA
CDR3 protein: CASSEAMGDGNQPQHF
CDR3 DNA: TGTGCCAGCAGTGAAGCAATGGGGGACGGCAATCAGCCCCAGCATTTT

V gene: TRBV6-1
J gene: TRBJ1-2
clone size: few
D gene: NA
CDR3 protein: CASSENALGYGYTF
CDR3 DNA: TGTGCCAGCAGTGAAAATGCACTAGGCTATGGCTACACCTTC

V gene: TRBV2
J gene: TRBJ1-2
clone size: NA
D gene: NA
CDR3 protein: CASSLDGGQGYTF
CDR3 DNA: TGTGCCAGCAGTCTGGACGGCGGTCAAGGCTACACCTTC

V gene: TRBV10-3
J gene: TRBJ2-7
clone size: few
D gene: TRBD1
CDR3 protein: CAISESPAAGGEQYF
CDR3 DNA: TGTGCCATCAGTGAGTCCCCCGCTGCAGGGGGCGAGCAGTACTTC

V gene: TRBV5-1
J gene: TRBJ1-1
clone size: NA
D gene: TRBD1
CDR3 protein: CASSATTGGTEAFF
CDR3 DNA: TGCGCCAGCAGCGCGACCACAGGGGGCACTGAAGCTTTCTTT

V gene: TRBV6-1
J gene: TRBJ1-2
clone size: few
D gene: NA
CDR3 protein: CASRGDPPGNYGYTF
CDR3 DNA: TGTGCCAGCAGGGGGGACCCCCCAGGGAACTATGGCTACACCTTC

V gene: TRBV5-6
J gene: TRBJ2-5
clone size: NA
D gene: NA
CDR3 protein: CASSLEGQWTQYF
CDR3 DNA: TGTGCCAGCAGCTTGGAGGGACAATGGACCCAGTACTTC

V gene: TRBV27
J gene: TRBJ1-1
clone size: NA
D gene: NA
CDR3 protein: CASSPTRGSTEAFF
CDR3 DNA: TGTGCCAGCAGTCCGACCAGGGGCTCCACTGAAGCTTTCTTT

V gene: TRBV7-2
J gene: TRBJ2-7
clone size: few
D gene: NA
CDR3 protein: CASSLARQDEQYF
CDR3 DNA: TGTGCCAGCAGCTTAGCGAGGCAAGACGAGCAGTACTTC